The clone carrying this TCR beta chain appeared a few times. Its target is unknown. PCR amplification relied on 60 Vbeta primers (plus 13 Jbeta primers). Clones were sequenced by immunoSEQ multiplex PCR, and TCRdb holds only the in-frame ones, with some missing. The table shows more than 150,000 clones, with around 78% occurring only once. This sample was taken from a study of cytomegalovirus exposure and HLA in healthy donors. Study conclusions and caveats: The study flagged roughly 150 TCR beta chains as cytomegalovirus-associated.

The source material was PBMCs. This sequence originates from a man between 40 and 49 years old in good health and CMV-seronegative.

The CDR3 loop is CASSSGGGFEQFF. The CDR3 region has the DNA TGTGCCAGCAGCTCGGGGGGAGGGTTCGAGCAGTTCTTC. The chain links TRBV7-3 to TRBJ2-1, with 7 bases that match TRBD2. Losses at the gene ends were 4 bases for V and 10 bases for J; bases not matched to a gene: 7. The CDR3 consists of 13 residues. Germline CDR1 reads SGHTA; CDR2 reads FQGTGA.